A selection of T cell receptor beta chains follows, all from one sample in a study of Graves' ophthalmopathy and Graves' hyperthyroidism. TCRdb itself ran the multiplex PCR reads through MiXCR, one entry per CDR3 protein. The sample yields hundreds of thousands of distinct CDR3 sequences, about 20% seen once. Specimen: peripheral blood. The receptors originated from a young woman with stable Graves' hyperthyroidism. Some clones in this sample may be carry-over from other donors' samples. Both conserved end residues are trimmed from each CDR3. A D gene is named only where the DNA matches it firmly.

V gene: TRBV27
J gene: TRBJ1-1
D gene: NA
CDR3 protein: ASGWDLNTEAF

V gene: TRBV18
J gene: TRBJ2-7
D gene: TRBD1
CDR3 protein: ASSPPSGQGSEHY

V gene: TRBV6-1
J gene: TRBJ2-2
D gene: NA
CDR3 protein: AIQRTNTGELF

V gene: TRBV11-2
J gene: TRBJ2-6
D gene: NA
CDR3 protein: ASSQGGSSGANVLT

V gene: TRBV5-1
J gene: TRBJ1-5
D gene: NA
CDR3 protein: ASSLEQGGRDNQPQH

V gene: TRBV28
J gene: TRBJ1-1
D gene: NA
CDR3 protein: ASSLSLGGGPPEAF

V gene: TRBV7-2
J gene: TRBJ2-7
D gene: NA
CDR3 protein: ASSYTWGAKSYEQY

V gene: TRBV6-2/TRBV6-3
J gene: TRBJ2-3
D gene: NA
CDR3 protein: ASSYWLGSGVPTQY

V gene: TRBV6-1
J gene: TRBJ1-1
D gene: NA
CDR3 protein: ASRVSGTTEAF

V gene: TRBV3-1
J gene: TRBJ1-1
D gene: NA
CDR3 protein: ASSQDWAEAF

V gene: TRBV24-1
J gene: TRBJ2-2
D gene: NA
CDR3 protein: ATSDPVMGELF

V gene: TRBV24-1
J gene: TRBJ2-5
D gene: TRBD2
CDR3 protein: ATSDSQAGGGTETQY

V gene: TRBV20-1
J gene: TRBJ1-2
D gene: NA
CDR3 protein: SAREVTRGYGYT

V gene: TRBV6-2/TRBV6-3
J gene: TRBJ1-1
D gene: NA
CDR3 protein: ASSYSRLTNTEAF

V gene: TRBV6-5
J gene: TRBJ2-7
D gene: NA
CDR3 protein: ASSSASGVQQY

V gene: TRBV5-1
J gene: TRBJ1-2
D gene: TRBD1
CDR3 protein: ASSRGTGTGNGYT

V gene: TRBV6-1
J gene: TRBJ2-7
D gene: NA
CDR3 protein: ASSANAQGWVSYEQY

V gene: TRBV6-2/TRBV6-3
J gene: TRBJ2-7
D gene: TRBD2
CDR3 protein: ASSYLAGPKEDEQY

V gene: TRBV5-1
J gene: TRBJ1-5
D gene: TRBD1
CDR3 protein: ASSFGPDRGSNQPQH

V gene: TRBV10-3
J gene: TRBJ2-7
D gene: NA
CDR3 protein: AISESRTVEQY

V gene: TRBV12-3/TRBV12-4
J gene: TRBJ1-3
D gene: NA
CDR3 protein: ASSLPGGRVGNTIY

V gene: TRBV2
J gene: TRBJ2-7
D gene: NA
CDR3 protein: ASSEVLGTYEQY

V gene: TRBV24-1
J gene: TRBJ1-1
D gene: NA
CDR3 protein: ATRGDGRNTEAF

V gene: TRBV29-1
J gene: TRBJ1-1
D gene: NA
CDR3 protein: SVGFRGTNTEAF

V gene: TRBV19
J gene: TRBJ1-5
D gene: NA
CDR3 protein: ASRGYGRGGLNQPHH

V gene: TRBV10-3
J gene: TRBJ1-5
D gene: NA
CDR3 protein: AISESAAGKPQH

V gene: TRBV28
J gene: TRBJ1-1
D gene: NA
CDR3 protein: ASSSHRVTEAF

V gene: TRBV2
J gene: TRBJ1-5
D gene: NA
CDR3 protein: ASNRDYNQPQH

V gene: TRBV6-2/TRBV6-3
J gene: TRBJ2-7
D gene: NA
CDR3 protein: ASSPRGINYEQY

V gene: TRBV6-1
J gene: TRBJ2-7
D gene: NA
CDR3 protein: ASRDGGGAYEQY

V gene: TRBV3-1
J gene: TRBJ1-1
D gene: NA
CDR3 protein: ASSQAPGGAGAF

V gene: TRBV20-1
J gene: TRBJ2-7
D gene: TRBD2
CDR3 protein: SASLSSWAGGEQY

V gene: TRBV7-7
J gene: TRBJ2-7
D gene: TRBD1
CDR3 protein: ASSRAEQGYEQY

V gene: TRBV2
J gene: TRBJ1-2
D gene: NA
CDR3 protein: ASSGTEGYGYT

V gene: TRBV28
J gene: TRBJ1-5
D gene: TRBD1
CDR3 protein: ASRRGTGTNQPQH

V gene: TRBV6-5
J gene: TRBJ1-6
D gene: NA
CDR3 protein: ASSYGSNSPLH

V gene: TRBV12-3/TRBV12-4
J gene: TRBJ2-5
D gene: TRBD1
CDR3 protein: ASSPRNRGQETQY

V gene: TRBV4-2
J gene: TRBJ2-4
D gene: NA
CDR3 protein: ASSQSLTGVAKNIKY

V gene: TRBV28
J gene: TRBJ1-6
D gene: TRBD1
CDR3 protein: ASSLDRGHYNSPLH

V gene: TRBV2
J gene: TRBJ1-1
D gene: NA
CDR3 protein: ASSALGKHKREAF

V gene: TRBV19
J gene: TRBJ1-5
D gene: NA
CDR3 protein: ASRSSGQRYHQPQH

V gene: TRBV2
J gene: TRBJ2-7
D gene: NA
CDR3 protein: ASSPGQGGDYEQY

V gene: TRBV20-1
J gene: TRBJ1-1
D gene: NA
CDR3 protein: SARTSRTGTEAF

V gene: TRBV6-1
J gene: TRBJ2-7
D gene: NA
CDR3 protein: ASSERMFYEQY